Listed below are T cell receptor beta chains from one sample, sequenced in a study of blood T cell repertoires in COVID-19. The assay was immunoSEQ multiplex PCR, and TCRdb's table has in-frame clones only and misses some. Of fewer than 350,000 clones in the sample, around 85% were seen once. Input material: PBMCs or T cells enriched from blood (not recorded which). All receptors come from a woman aged 45-65 years who had recovered from COVID-19. Both conserved end residues are part of each CDR3. A D gene is named only where the DNA matches it firmly. Expanded clones get a size class; other rows say once, few or many, or leave the size out.

J gene,D gene,clone size,V gene,CDR3 DNA,CDR3 protein
TRBJ2-7,NA,NA,TRBV7-6,TGTGCCAGCAGTTGGACTACCCTTTCGAGGGAGCAGTACTTC,CASSWTTLSREQYF
TRBJ1-2,TRBD1,NA,TRBV25-1,TGTGCCAGCAGTGGCGTGGACAGGGGATTCTATGGCTACACCTTC,CASSGVDRGFYGYTF
TRBJ2-1,TRBD1,NA,TRBV5-4,TGTGCCAGCAGTCCCGGGACAGGGACATACAATGAGCAGTTCTTC,CASSPGTGTYNEQFF
TRBJ1-1,NA,NA,TRBV7-8,TGTGCCAGCAGCTTAAGGAGGGTGGAGGGCGGGAACGCTGAAGCTTTCTTT,CASSLRRVEGGNAEAFF
TRBJ1-4,TRBD1,once,TRBV6-5,TGTGCCAGCAGGGGACAGGGAAATGAAAAACTGTTTTTT,CASRGQGNEKLFF
TRBJ1-2,NA,NA,TRBV27,TGTGCCAGCAGTCTCAACAGGGTTGTAGGTGGCTACACCTTC,CASSLNRVVGGYTF
TRBJ2-7,NA,NA,TRBV20-1,TGCAGTGCTAGAGGAGGGGGAAAGCAGTACTTC,CSARGGGKQYF
TRBJ1-4,TRBD1,NA,TRBV19,TGTGCCAGCCGGGACAGGGGAGAAAAACTGTTTTTT,CASRDRGEKLFF
TRBJ1-3,NA,NA,TRBV11-2,TGTGCCAGCAGCTTTATGCGAACCGCCACCATATATTTT,CASSFMRTATIYF
TRBJ1-5,NA,once,TRBV19,TGTGCCAGTCGCGTCTCCAGACAGCTAAATCAGCCCCAGCATTTT,CASRVSRQLNQPQHF
TRBJ2-2,NA,NA,TRBV5-6,TGTGCCAGCAGCTCCCTGACTGCGAACACCGGGGAGCTGTTTTTT,CASSSLTANTGELFF
TRBJ1-2,NA,NA,TRBV2,TGTGCCAGCATGGTACAGGCGGCTGGCTACACCTTC,CASMVQAAGYTF
TRBJ1-6,TRBD1,few,TRBV7-2,TGTGCCAGCAGAATAGGGGGGGCAGGGGGCGCGAGATCACCCCTCCACTTT,CASRIGGAGGARSPLHF
TRBJ1-3,NA,NA,TRBV18,TGTGCCAGCTCACCACAGAGCTCTGGAAACACCATATATTTT,CASSPQSSGNTIYF
TRBJ2-7,NA,NA,TRBV27,TGTGCCACCCTATCACCGAGCTCCTACGAGCAGTACTTC,CATLSPSSYEQYF
TRBJ2-1,NA,NA,TRBV5-5,TGTGCCAGCAGCTTCCCGAGAAGTTGGAGTGAGCAGTTCTTC,CASSFPRSWSEQFF
TRBJ2-7,NA,once,TRBV7-2,TGTGCCAGCAGCTTGGCGGGATTATCCTACGAGCAGTACTTC,CASSLAGLSYEQYF
TRBJ1-4,NA,NA,TRBV5-5,TGTGCCAGCAGCTCAGGGCAGGGGACAACTAATGAAAAACTGTTTTTT,CASSSGQGTTNEKLFF
TRBJ2-7,NA,NA,TRBV19,TGTGCCAGTAGTCCGCGGGACAGACACTACGAGCAGTACTTC,CASSPRDRHYEQYF
TRBJ2-7,NA,NA,TRBV7-6,TGTGCCAGCAGCTTATTTGAGGGTGGATTTTACGAGCAGTACTTC,CASSLFEGGFYEQYF
TRBJ1-2,TRBD1,NA,TRBV28,TGTGCCAGCACTCGACAGGGGCTAGCTAACTATGGCTACACCTTC,CASTRQGLANYGYTF
TRBJ2-3,NA,NA,TRBV28,TGTGCCAGCACTACAGGGTTAGATACGCAGTATTTT,CASTTGLDTQYF
TRBJ1-5,NA,NA,TRBV6-5,TGTGCCAGCAGTTACTCGAGCAGGGGAAATCAGCCCCAGCATTTT,CASSYSSRGNQPQHF
TRBJ2-5,NA,NA,TRBV7-8,TGTGCCAGCAGCCCCAGTGGGAGCGAAGAGACCCAGTACTTC,CASSPSGSEETQYF
TRBJ1-4,NA,NA,TRBV5-1,TGCGCCAGCAGCCCCGGACACGAAATCTCTAATGAAAAACTGTTTTTT,CASSPGHEISNEKLFF
TRBJ1-5,TRBD1,NA,TRBV5-5,TGTGCCAGCATGTGGTCGGGACAGGACGATCAGCCCCAGCATTTT,CASMWSGQDDQPQHF
TRBJ1-1,NA,NA,TRBV19,TGTGCCAGTAGTCCGATTCAGGGGAACACTGAAGCTTTCTTT,CASSPIQGNTEAFF
TRBJ1-5,NA,NA,TRBV7-8,TGTGCCAGCAGCCACACAGGTGCAGGACCCCAGCATTTT,CASSHTGAGPQHF
TRBJ2-6,TRBD1,NA,TRBV5-6,TGTGCCAGCAGCTTGGAAACAGGGGGCTATGGGGCCAACGTCCTGACTTTC,CASSLETGGYGANVLTF
TRBJ2-7,NA,NA,TRBV29-1,TGCAGCGTTGGACACCGACAGACAAGCTCCTACGAGCAGTACTTC,CSVGHRQTSSYEQYF
TRBJ1-1,NA,few,TRBV20-1,TGCAGTGGAGGAAGGAACACTGAAGCTTTCTTT,CSGGRNTEAFF
TRBJ2-1,TRBD2,once,TRBV4-2,TGTGCCAGCAGCCAAGATCGGGCGGGAGGAAGGAATGAGCAGTTCTTC,CASSQDRAGGRNEQFF
TRBJ1-1,NA,NA,TRBV19,TGTGCCAGTAGTATCGTCCCCTCTTCGGAGGGCTCGTTGAACACTGAAGCTTTCTTT,CASSIVPSSEGSLNTEAFF
TRBJ1-1,NA,NA,TRBV11-2,TGTGCCAGCAGCTGGGTAGAGGACACTGAAGCTTTCTTT,CASSWVEDTEAFF
TRBJ1-2,NA,NA,TRBV30,TGTGCCTGGAGTCCGCGACTAGCGGGTACAAGAGCTAACTATGGCTACACCTTC,CAWSPRLAGTRANYGYTF
TRBJ2-7,NA,NA,TRBV6-6,TGTGCCAGCAGTTACATCCTGACAGGATACTCCTACGAGCAGTACTTC,CASSYILTGYSYEQYF
TRBJ1-4,TRBD1,few,TRBV25-1,TGTGCCAGCAGCGGCCAGGGACAGTACTATGAAAAACTGTTTTTT,CASSGQGQYYEKLFF
TRBJ1-6,TRBD1,NA,TRBV19,TGTGCCAGTAGTATTGGTGGTACAGGGGCTACTTCACCCCTCCACTTT,CASSIGGTGATSPLHF
TRBJ1-1,NA,NA,TRBV11-3,TGTGCCAGCAGCTTGGGCAGGGGAGAAGCTTTCTTT,CASSLGRGEAFF
TRBJ1-1,NA,NA,TRBV10-1,TGCGCCAGCAGCCGCGACAGGTTGGGCACTGAAGCTTTCTTT,CASSRDRLGTEAFF
TRBJ2-7,TRBD1,NA,TRBV3-1/TRBV3-2,TGTGCCAGCAGCCCGAGGGGACAGAGATGTTACGAGCAGTACTTC,CASSPRGQRCYEQYF
TRBJ2-2,NA,few,TRBV7-2,TGTGCCAGCAGCCCCCAGGACGGGAGATGGATTCGAGGCGCCGGGGAGCTGTTTTTT,CASSPQDGRWIRGAGELFF
TRBJ1-2,TRBD1,NA,TRBV24-1,TGTGCCACCAGTGATGGGGACAGGGACTATGGCTACACCTTC,CATSDGDRDYGYTF
TRBJ1-1,NA,NA,TRBV18,TGTGCCAGCTCACTTGCCGGCCCACCGGAGGCTGAAGCTTTCTTT,CASSLAGPPEAEAFF
TRBJ2-1,NA,NA,TRBV14,TGTGCCAGCAGTACAGGGAGACTCGCCAACTACAATGAGCAGTTCTTC,CASSTGRLANYNEQFF
TRBJ2-3,NA,NA,TRBV7-2,TGTGCCAGCAGCTTAGGAGGAGGCAGTAACACAGATACGCAGTATTTT,CASSLGGGSNTDTQYF
TRBJ2-7,NA,NA,TRBV7-8,TGTGCCAGCAGCTTCCGTCTAGTCGGGGACGAGCAGTACTTC,CASSFRLVGDEQYF
TRBJ2-5,TRBD1,few,TRBV9,TGTGCCAGCAGCGCCGGGACAGGAGGACAAGCTCGGGAGACCCAGTACTTC,CASSAGTGGQARETQYF
TRBJ2-1,NA,NA,TRBV21-1,TGTGCCAGCAGCAAAATCGACAGGGGATCGGCGGGGGAGTACAATGAGCAGTTCTTC,CASSKIDRGSAGEYNEQFF
TRBJ2-1,TRBD2,NA,TRBV7-9,TGTGCCAGCGGGACTAGCGGTCACAATGAGCAGTTCTTC,CASGTSGHNEQFF
TRBJ2-1,TRBD2,NA,TRBV4-1,TGCGCCAGCAGCCAAGGTCCAGCTAGCGGGTTTAATGAGCAGTTCTTC,CASSQGPASGFNEQFF